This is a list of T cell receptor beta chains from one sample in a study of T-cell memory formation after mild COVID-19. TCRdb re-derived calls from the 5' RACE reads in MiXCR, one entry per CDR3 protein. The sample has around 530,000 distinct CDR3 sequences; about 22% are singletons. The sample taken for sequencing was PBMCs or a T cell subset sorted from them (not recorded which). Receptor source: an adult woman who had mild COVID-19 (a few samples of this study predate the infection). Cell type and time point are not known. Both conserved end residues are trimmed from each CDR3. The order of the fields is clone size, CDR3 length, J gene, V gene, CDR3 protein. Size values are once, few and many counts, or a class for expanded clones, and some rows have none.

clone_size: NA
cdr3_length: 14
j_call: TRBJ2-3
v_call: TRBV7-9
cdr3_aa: ASSRLLAGGTDTQY

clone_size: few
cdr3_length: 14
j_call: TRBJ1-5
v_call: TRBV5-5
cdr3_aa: ASSFTVGGPNQPQH

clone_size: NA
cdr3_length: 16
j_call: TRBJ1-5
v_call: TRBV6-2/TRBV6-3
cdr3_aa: ASNPLLGGGSRGQPQH

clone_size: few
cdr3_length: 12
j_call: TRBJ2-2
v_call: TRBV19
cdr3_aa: ATRQGASTGELF

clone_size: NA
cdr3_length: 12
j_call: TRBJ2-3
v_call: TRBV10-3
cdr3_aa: AIASFTGTDTQY

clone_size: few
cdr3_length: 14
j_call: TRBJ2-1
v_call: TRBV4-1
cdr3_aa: ASSQLDILSYNEQF

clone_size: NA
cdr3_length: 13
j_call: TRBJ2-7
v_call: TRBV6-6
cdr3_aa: ASSVTPGQLYEQY

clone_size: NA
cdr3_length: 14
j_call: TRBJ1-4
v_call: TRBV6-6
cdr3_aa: ASSPTGTGFNEKLF

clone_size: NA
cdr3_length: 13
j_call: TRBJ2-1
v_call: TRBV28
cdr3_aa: ASSPLAEKNNEQF

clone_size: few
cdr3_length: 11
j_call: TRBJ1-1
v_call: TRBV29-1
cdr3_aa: SVEAGVNTEAF

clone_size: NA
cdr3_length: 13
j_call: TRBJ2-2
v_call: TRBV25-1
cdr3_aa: ASSERRVNTGELF

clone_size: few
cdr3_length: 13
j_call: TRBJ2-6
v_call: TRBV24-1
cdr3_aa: ATSGKGSGANVLT

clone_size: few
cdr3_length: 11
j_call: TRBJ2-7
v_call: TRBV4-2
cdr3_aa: ASSQEWTNEQY

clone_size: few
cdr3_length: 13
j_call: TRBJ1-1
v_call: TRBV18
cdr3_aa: ASSPKDFRVTEAF

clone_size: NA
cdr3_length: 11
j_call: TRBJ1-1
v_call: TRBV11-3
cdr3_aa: ASSVHRNTEAF

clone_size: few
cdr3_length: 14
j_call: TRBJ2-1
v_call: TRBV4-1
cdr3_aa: ASSQGLAGVYNEQF

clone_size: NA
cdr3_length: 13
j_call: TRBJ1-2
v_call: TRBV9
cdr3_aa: ASSVGWVDHYGYT

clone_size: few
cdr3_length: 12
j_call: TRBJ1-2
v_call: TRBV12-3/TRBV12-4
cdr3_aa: ASTVAGTGSGYT

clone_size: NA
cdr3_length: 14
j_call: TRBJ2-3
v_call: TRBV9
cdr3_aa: ASSVAPGQTTDTQY

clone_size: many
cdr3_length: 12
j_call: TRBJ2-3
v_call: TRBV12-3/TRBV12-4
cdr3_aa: ASSLGTGGVTQY

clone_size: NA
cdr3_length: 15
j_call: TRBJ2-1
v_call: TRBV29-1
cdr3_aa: SVVLAGGPLVYNEQF

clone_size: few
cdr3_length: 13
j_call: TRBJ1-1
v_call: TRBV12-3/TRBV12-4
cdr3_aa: ASSLEAGVNTEAF

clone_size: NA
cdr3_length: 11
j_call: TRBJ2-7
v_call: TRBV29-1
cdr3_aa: SVALREGSEQY

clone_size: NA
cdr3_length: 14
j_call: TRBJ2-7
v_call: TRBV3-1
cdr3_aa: ASSQDRLAGGTEQY

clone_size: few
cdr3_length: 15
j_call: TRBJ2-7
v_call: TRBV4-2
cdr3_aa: ASSQVGTGSGFYEQY